Shown below are 17 T cell receptor beta chains from a single sample sequenced in a study of blood T cell repertoires in COVID-19. Sequencing was performed with immunoSEQ multiplex PCR; in TCRdb, only in-frame clones are kept and a portion is missing. The profile shows 300,000 to 400,000 clones, 87% of them singletons. The sequenced material came from peripheral blood. The receptor source for this set is a woman aged 45-59 years with COVID-19, enrolled during active disease.

This chain connects TRBV27 to TRBJ2-5; 9 nucleotides agree with TRBD1. V lost 2 bases, J lost 4 bases, and 17 bases stayed unmatched. The CDR3 contains 19 residues. In germline, CDR1 is MNHEY, CDR2 SMNVEV (reference sequence). The CDR3 bases are TGTGCCAGCAGTTTAGACGGGACAGGGTGGACTCGGGCACCAGAGACCCAGTACTTC. Encoded protein: CASSLDGTGWTRAPETQYF.

The chain links TRBV5-1 to TRBJ1-1; unclear D gene. Germline assignment: CDR1 SGHRS and CDR2 YFSETQ. Deletions cut 3 bases from V and 5 bases from J, with 8 bases between. This CDR3 comprises 12 residues. In nucleotides, the CDR3 is TGCGCCAGCAGCTATCGAGGGACTGAAGCTTTCTTT. The encoded protein is CASSYRGTEAFF.

This sequence joins TRBV5-1 and TRBJ2-2; D remains unclear. Germline V CDR1 and CDR2: SGHRS, YFSETQ. Trimming shortened V by 4 bases and J by 4 bases, and 8 bases separated the two germline ends. This CDR3 contains 13 residues. The CDR3 sequence: CASSDLSTGELFF. The CDR3 nucleotides are TGCGCCAGCAGCGATCTGAGCACCGGGGAGCTGTTTTTT.

The chain links TRBV24-1 to TRBJ2-2; D is perhaps TRBD2 (5 bases). Trimming left V 0 bases short and J 5 bases short, with 12 bases between. The CDR3 runs to 16 residues. Germline-derived CDR1 and CDR2 are KGHDR and SFDVKD. The CDR3: CATSDLPGMGTGELFF. CDR3 nucleotides: TGTGCCACCAGTGATTTGCCGGGGATGGGGACCGGGGAGCTGTTTTTT.

The chain carries TRBV18 and TRBJ1-2; D uncertain. The ends were cut back, 2 bases at V and 4 bases at J, with 8 bases in the middle. Per the germline V gene, CDR1 is KGHSH and CDR2 is LQKENI. The CDR3 is made up of 13 amino acids. This chain's CDR3 is CASSPSRGYGYTF. CDR3 coding DNA: TGTGCCAGCTCACCATCTAGAGGCTATGGCTACACCTTC.

This chain connects TRBV11-3 to TRBJ1-1; D gene unclear. V was trimmed by 10 bases and J by 1 base, leaving 13 bases between them. The CDR3 has 13 residues. Germline CDR1 and CDR2: SGHNT and YENEEA. CDR3 DNA sequence: TGTGCCACCCGAGATGACAAGAACACTGAAGCTTTCTTT. This encodes CATRDDKNTEAFF. Together with reference TRBV11-3 and TRBJ1-1, the CDR3 gives the full variable domain: EAGVVQSPRYKIIEKKQPVAFWCNPISGHNTLYWYLQNLGQGPELLIRYENEEAVDDSQLPKDRFSAERLKGVDSTLKIQPAELGDSAVYLCATRDDKNTEAFFGQGTRLTVV.

This clone showed up just once. The V and J genes are TRBV5-1 and TRBJ1-3; perhaps TRBD1 as D (6 bases). The CDR3 runs to 11 residues. Looked up from germline, CDR1 is SGHRS and CDR2 is YFSETQ. CDR3 region: CSSRGADTIYF. The CDR3 DNA reads TGCTCTTCCCGGGGGGCTGACACCATATATTTT. The full variable domain, completed using reference TRBV5-1 and TRBJ1-3, is KAGVTQTPRYLIKTRGQQVTLSCSPISGHRSVSWYQQTPGQGLQFLFEYFSETQRNKGNFPGRFSGRQFSNSRSEMNVSTLELGDSALYLCSSRGADTIYFGEGSWLTVV.

The gene calls are TRBV18 and TRBJ2-5, with a tentative D call TRBD1 (5 bases). Germline CDR1 and CDR2: KGHSH and LQKENI. This CDR3 region has 13 residues. Trimming took 6 bases from V and 5 from J, leaving 13 bases between them. This chain's CDR3 is CASSQRAGETQYF. In DNA form, the CDR3 reads TGTGCCAGCTCCCAACGCGCAGGGGAGACCCAGTACTTC.

The chain joins TRBV5-1 to TRBJ2-2, with 8 bases that match TRBD2. The CDR3 has 15 residues. Germline V gene sequence: CDR1 SGHRS, CDR2 YFSETQ. With V trimmed by 4 bases and J by 4 bases, 6 bases remained unmatched. This CDR3 reads CASSGTSGATGELFF. For the CDR3, the DNA is TGCGCCAGCAGCGGAACTAGCGGAGCCACCGGGGAGCTGTTTTTT.

The J gene is TRBJ1-2, the V gene TRBV16, with 10 bases that match TRBD1. The CDR3 totals 13 residues. Germline V CDR1 and CDR2: KGHSY, FQNENV. The V and J ends lost 8 bases and 5 bases, in that order; junction bases with no gene match: 5. CDR3 DNA: TGTGCCAGCGGACAGGGGGTTAATTATGGCTACACCTTC. As protein: CASGQGVNYGYTF.

The chain is built from TRBV4-3 and TRBJ2-7; D ambiguous. The CDR3 runs to 14 residues. CDR1 LGHNA and CDR2 YSLEER come from the germline V gene. The V and J ends lost 1 base and 9 bases respectively, with 16 bases between them. The chain's CDR3 is CASSQVLRPTVQYF. CDR3 DNA sequence: TGCGCCAGCAGCCAAGTACTAAGACCGACGGTGCAGTACTTC.

This chain connects TRBV19 to TRBJ1-2; D is uncertain. CDR1 is LNHDA and CDR2 is SQIVND in the germline V gene (reference sequence). The CDR3 is made up of 15 amino acids. Trimming shortened V by 5 bases and J by 5 bases, and 18 bases separated the two germline ends. This CDR3 reads CASSAPWGEGYGYTF. In nucleotides, the CDR3 is TGTGCCAGTAGTGCCCCTTGGGGAGAAGGGTATGGCTACACCTTC.

The chain is built from TRBV11-2 and TRBJ1-4; D is undetermined. Germline assignment: CDR1 SGHAT and CDR2 FQNNGV. The CDR3 has 17 amino acids. V lost 1 base to trimming and J lost 0 bases, with 12 bases between them. CDR3 in amino acids: CASSLVGRGATNEKLFF. In DNA form, the CDR3 reads TGTGCCAGCAGCTTAGTTGGGCGGGGTGCAACTAATGAAAAACTGTTTTTT.

The table lists this clone with a count of one. The rearrangement uses TRBV14 and TRBJ1-4, with 9 bases that match TRBD1. Germline V gene lookup returns CDR1 SGHDN and CDR2 FVKESK. CDR3 length equals 16 residues. V dropped 1 base and J dropped 3; count of bases not matched to a gene: 3. The CDR3, as DNA: TGTGCCAGCAGCCAAGGTTGGGACAGGGCTAATGAAAAACTGTTTTTT. Its translation is CASSQGWDRANEKLFF.

This clone showed up just once. This chain joins TRBV19 and TRBJ1-1, with 9 bases fitting TRBD1. Trimming cost V 3 bases and J 4 bases; bases outside gene matches: 6. The CDR3 is 15 residues long. Per germline, CDR1 LNHDA and CDR2 SQIVND (reference sequence). DNA for the CDR3: TGTGCCAGTAGTATTGCGGGACAGGGTGGCACTGAAGCTTTCTTT. Protein sequence: CASSIAGQGGTEAFF.

The chain combines TRBV2 with TRBJ2-3; 7 bases are shared with TRBD2. The ends lost 7 bases at V and 6 bases at J; junction bases unmatched: 7. The CDR3 contains 13 residues. Germline V gene lookup returns CDR1 SNHLY and CDR2 FYNNEI. The CDR3 DNA is TGTGCCAGCATCCGGGAGGTAGTGGATACGCAGTATTTT. Protein: CASIREVVDTQYF.

The chain is built from TRBV6-5 and TRBJ1-2; D is possibly TRBD1 (5 bases). The germline CDR1 and CDR2 sequences are MNHEY and SVGAGI. V lost 4 bases and J 8 bases, leaving 14 bases between the germline ends. This CDR3 is 13 amino acids long. DNA for the CDR3: TGTGCCAGCAGTTGGGGCGGGGAGCTAGGCTACACCTTC. Amino acid sequence: CASSWGGELGYTF.